Below are 24 T cell receptor beta chains sequenced from a single sample in a study of blood T cells in healthy people across ages. PCR was performed a second time for roughly 7 to 12 cycles using a sample-barcoded 5' primer and a J-beta primer mix. In TCRdb, the 5' RACE reads were re-called with MiXCR into one record per CDR3 protein. This sample has some 1.8 million distinct CDR3 sequences; 30% to 40% occur once, and the top ten carry under 30%. The sequencing input was blood. Receptors originate from a human donor in good health.

The CDR3 DNA sequence: TGCAGTGCTTCCAGGGACCTCGTAACGGGAGAGACCCAGTACTTC. Translating gives CSASRDLVTGETQYF. The chain uses TRBV20-1 and TRBJ2-5; D assignment may be TRBD1 or TRBD2 (5 bases each). The germline V gene encodes CDR1 DFQATT and CDR2 SNEGSKA (reference sequence). The CDR3 length is 15 residues. V gave up 5 bases and J gave up 4 bases, with 20 bases separating them.

The chain has TRBV10-3 and TRBJ2-5, with 7 bases aligning to TRBD1. The CDR3 consists of 14 residues. The germline V gene has CDR1 ENHRY and CDR2 SYGVKD. The V gene end was trimmed by 5 bases and the J gene end by 5 bases; junction bases not matched to a gene: 8. In DNA, the CDR3 is TGTGCCATCAGTCTAGACAGGGCGCAGGAGACCCAGTACTTC. Translation gives CAISLDRAQETQYF.

This clonotype was found once. The chain links TRBV7-7 to TRBJ2-1; 7 nucleotides align to TRBD2. V lost 6 bases to trimming and J lost 0 bases; unmatched junction nucleotides: 8. The CDR3 consists of 16 residues. Germline CDR1 reads SSHAT; CDR2 reads FNYEAQ (reference sequence). The CDR3 loop is CASSSTRTSSYNEQFF. In DNA, the CDR3 is TGTGCCAGCAGTTCGACTAGGACTAGCTCCTACAATGAGCAGTTCTTC.

This rearrangement joins TRBV20-1 to TRBJ1-2; D is ambiguous. CDR1 DFQATT and CDR2 SNEGSKA come from the germline V gene (reference sequence). V was cut by 0 bases and J by 4 bases, with 6 bases left in between. The CDR3 totals 12 residues. In DNA form, the CDR3 reads TGCAGTGCTAGAGATGAGCTCTATGGCTACACCTTC. Its protein is CSARDELYGYTF.

This clonotype showed up just a few times. The chain is built from TRBV7-9 and TRBJ2-5, with TRBD2 identical over 13 bases. The J segment lost 5 bases and the V segment lost 5 bases, leaving 8 bases of the junction unmatched. Germline lookup yields CDR1 SEHNR and CDR2 FQNEAQ (reference sequence). The CDR3 loop spans 16 amino acids. The CDR3 DNA reads as TGTGCCAGCAGCCCGGGACTAGCGGGGCTGGGGGAGACCCAGTACTTC. Its protein is CASSPGLAGLGETQYF.

The rearrangement links TRBV12-3 or TRBV12-4 to TRBJ1-2; D may be TRBD1 (6 bases). Between the trimmed V and J ends, which lost 0 bases and 3 bases, there was a span of 17 bases. The CDR3 spans 17 residues. The CDR3 sequence is CASSLASGAGHYYGYTF. DNA of the CDR3: TGTGCCAGCAGTTTAGCCTCCGGGGCGGGACATTACTATGGCTACACCTTC.

This clonotype was counted only a few times. V usage is TRBV4-2 and J usage is TRBJ1-2; 9 nucleotides match TRBD1. Germline trimming cut 4 bases from V and 7 bases from J; bases unmatched to any gene: 10. The germline CDR1 and CDR2 sequences are LGHNA and YNFKEQ. The CDR3 extends over 15 amino acids. The CDR3 here is CASSRGGQGGTGYTF. The CDR3 nucleotides are TGTGCCAGCAGCCGGGGGGGACAGGGAGGGACTGGCTACACCTTC.

This clonotype has only a few counts. One junction end does not reproduce the germline sequence, and a read error may be involved. The chain carries TRBV29-1 and TRBJ1-2; a possible D gene is TRBD1 (5 bases). The CDR3 length is 18 residues. Germline CDR1 reads SQVTM; CDR2 reads ANQGSEA. The CDR3 coding sequence is TGCAGAGTTGAAGATCCATGGGACCCTTACTTAGCTAACTATGGCTACACCTTC. Encoded protein: CRVEDPWDPYLANYGYTF.

This clonotype occurred once. The rearrangement uses TRBV6-2 or TRBV6-3 and TRBJ2-3; the match to TRBD2 covers 7 bases. Trimming cost V 6 bases and J 6 bases; bases outside gene matches: 9. The germline CDR1 and CDR2 sequences are MNHEY and SVGEGT. This CDR3 has 14 residues. The CDR3 here is CASRERDRIDTQYF. Here the CDR3 DNA reads TGTGCCAGCAGAGAGCGGGATCGGATCGATACGCAGTATTTT.

The chain uses TRBV4-3 and TRBJ2-7; TRBD2 aligns across 7 bases. Germline V gene data show CDR1 as LGHNA and CDR2 as YSLEER. The CDR3 totals 16 residues. J was trimmed by 4 bases and V by 0 bases; bases with no gene match: 9. Here the CDR3 DNA reads TGCGCCAGCAGCCAAGATATCTTGAGAGCGGGGTACGAGCAGTACTTC. Translated, it gives CASSQDILRAGYEQYF.

This clonotype was counted a few times. The chain couples TRBV5-1 to TRBJ2-5, with 8 nucleotides matching TRBD2. CDR3 length: 15 amino acids. J was trimmed by 7 bases and V by 3 bases; bases with no gene match: 11. CDR1 is SGHRS, CDR2 YFSETQ, per germline. CDR3 DNA: TGCGCCAGCAGCTCGGGACTAGGGGCCCGGTCGACCCAGTACTTC. It is translated as CASSSGLGARSTQYF.

The CDR3 DNA sequence: TGCAGCGTGTCCGGGACAGGGTTTACAGATACGCAGTATTTT. Amino acids: CSVSGTGFTDTQYF. The chain employs TRBV29-1 and TRBJ2-3, with 9 bases lining up with TRBD1. The V gene's germline CDR1 is SQVTM and CDR2 ANQGSEA. Trimming removed 6 bases from V and 3 bases from J; junction bases left unmatched: 7. This CDR3 contains 14 residues.

V and J are TRBV25-1 and TRBJ2-3, with D tentatively TRBD2 (7 bases). Germline CDR1 MGHDK, CDR2 SYGVNS. This CDR3 is built from 16 residues. V lost 7 bases to trimming and J lost 2 bases, with 19 bases between them. CDR3 protein: CASKKTGGLPTDTQYF. CDR3 coding DNA: TGTGCCAGCAAAAAGACCGGGGGGCTCCCCACAGATACGCAGTATTTT.

This rearrangement joins TRBV13 to TRBJ2-7; 9 nucleotides match TRBD2. With the DNA end fitting TRBJ2-5 better, the J assignment may be wrong. Germline V CDR1 and CDR2: PRHDT, FYEKMQ (reference sequence). The CDR3 loop spans 16 amino acids. CDR3 nucleotides: TGTGCCAGCAGCTGGGGACTAGCAGGGGGAAAGGAGACCCAGTACTTC. It yields the protein CASSWGLAGGKETQYF.

This clonotype was counted a few times. The chain carries TRBV2 and TRBJ2-3; D is ambiguous. V shed 3 bases and J shed 6 bases, with 13 bases lying between them. Germline V gives CDR1 SNHLY, CDR2 FYNNEI. There are 14 residues in the CDR3. CDR3 coding DNA: TGTGCCAGCAGTGAGTTAGTCCCCTTGGATACGCAGTATTTT. It specifies CASSELVPLDTQYF.

The chain recombines TRBV12-3 or TRBV12-4 with TRBJ2-4, with 11 bases that match TRBD1. The end of the DNA fits TRBJ2-5 better, so the J call may be wrong. This CDR3 contains 14 residues. The CDR3 reads CAGGKGTGGETQYF. In DNA, the CDR3 is TGTGCCGGCGGGAAAGGGACAGGGGGAGAGACCCAGTACTTC.

The chain recombines TRBV2 with TRBJ2-2, with 9 positions matching TRBD2. This CDR3 is built from 16 residues. V dropped 4 bases and J dropped 7; count of bases not matched to a gene: 10. The germline V gene encodes CDR1 SNHLY and CDR2 FYNNEI. The CDR3 DNA reads TGTGCCAGCAGTGCCTATCGGGGACTAGCCGTCGGGGAGCTGTTTTTT. Translating gives CASSAYRGLAVGELFF.

The table lists this clonotype with a few counts. The chain employs TRBV7-3 and TRBJ2-3; the match to TRBD2 covers 7 bases. The CDR3 is 15 residues long. V was pared by 5 bases and J by 0 bases, with 5 bases of the junction left unmatched. Germline V gene data show CDR1 as SGHTA and CDR2 as FQGTGA. The CDR3 sequence is CASSKTGGSTDTQYF. CDR3 coding DNA: TGTGCCAGCAGCAAGACGGGGGGAAGCACAGATACGCAGTATTTT. The whole variable domain, remainder taken from reference TRBV7-3 and TRBJ2-3, is GAGVSQTPSNKVTEKGKYVELRCDPISGHTALYWYRQSLGQGPEFLIYFQGTGAADDSGLPNDRFFAVRPEGSVSTLKIQRTERGDSAVYLCASSKTGGSTDTQYFGPGTRLTVL.

This chain connects TRBV7-9 to TRBJ2-6; D is perhaps TRBD1 or TRBD2 (5 bases each). Germline V lookup: CDR1 SEHNR, CDR2 FQNEAQ (reference sequence). The CDR3 spans 19 residues. Trimming removed 8 bases at V and 0 bases at J, with 23 bases between. CDR3 sequence (DNA): TGTGCCAGCCCCCCTTTCACGGGACGCAGTTTCTCTGGGGCCAACGTCCTGACTTTC. Its protein product is CASPPFTGRSFSGANVLTF.

This clonotype was counted only a few times. The J gene is TRBJ2-5, the V gene TRBV9; D possibly uses TRBD1 or TRBD2 (5 bases each). The germline V and J ends were trimmed by 3 bases and 3 bases, with 12 bases remaining between them. CDR1 and CDR2 (germline): SGDLS, YYNGEE. This CDR3 comprises 14 residues. CDR3 protein: CASSGDGGEETQYF. CDR3 nucleotide sequence: TGTGCCAGCAGCGGAGATGGGGGTGAAGAGACCCAGTACTTC.

V and J are TRBV2 and TRBJ2-7; TRBD2 aligns across 7 bases. CDR1 is SNHLY, CDR2 FYNNEI, per germline. CDR3 length: 14 residues. The V and J ends lost 8 bases and 4 bases, in that order; junction bases with no gene match: 11. CDR3: CASHLTGGRYEQYF. The CDR3 DNA reads TGTGCCAGCCACCTGACGGGGGGAAGGTACGAGCAGTACTTC. The full variable domain, completed using reference TRBV2 and TRBJ2-7, is EPEVTQTPSHQVTQMGQEVILRCVPISNHLYFYWYRQILGQKVEFLVSFYNNEISEKSEIFDDQFSVERPDGSNFTLKIRSTKLEDSAMYFCASHLTGGRYEQYFGPGTRLTVT.

The gene calls are TRBV6-1 and TRBJ1-1; unclear D gene. CDR3 length: 12 amino acids. From germline, CDR1 is MNHNS and CDR2 SASEGT. V gave up 5 bases and J gave up 7 bases, with 11 bases separating them. The CDR3 here is CASSFPVVEAFF. The CDR3 DNA reads TGTGCCAGCAGTTTTCCAGTGGTTGAAGCTTTCTTT.

The chain combines TRBV9 with TRBJ2-7; 8 positions agree with TRBD1. Trimming at V came to 6 bases and at J to 6 bases, leaving 8 bases not matched to a gene. The germline gives CDR1 SGDLS, CDR2 YYNGEE. The CDR3 extends over 13 amino acids. CDR3 residues: CASTKTGDGEQYF. As DNA, the CDR3 is TGTGCCAGCACCAAGACAGGGGACGGCGAGCAGTACTTC. Full variable domain (remainder filled in from reference TRBV9 and TRBJ2-7): DSGVTQTPKHLITATGQRVTLRCSPRSGDLSVYWYQQSLDQGLQFLIQYYNGEERAKGNILERFSAQQFPDLHSELNLSSLELGDSALYFCASTKTGDGEQYFGPGTRLTVT.

The chain carries TRBV10-3 and TRBJ2-3; D gene unclear. V was clipped by 4 bases and J by 0 bases, with 5 bases between them. The CDR3 has 13 amino acids. The V gene's germline CDR1 is ENHRY and CDR2 SYGVKD. This chain's CDR3 is CAISVPSTDTQYF. CDR3 coding DNA: TGTGCCATCAGTGTTCCAAGCACAGATACGCAGTATTTT.